This TCR beta chain was observed in a study of spatial heterogeneity in lung cancer. TCRdb passed the 5' RACE reads through MiXCR, listing each CDR3 protein once. The sample carries 40,000 or so distinct CDR3 sequences, 5.2% recorded once. Time point reported: sample taken at primary tumor resection. Whole RNA came from tumor, nontumor lung or frozen PBMC and was sequenced without being sorted. As concerns this clonotype: Its target is not known.

Broader study findings: Expanded tumor TCRs that were ubiquitous appeared in blood more at resection than follow-up.

The source material was PBMCs, sampled at surgery. The origin of this receptor is a female donor with early-stage non-small cell lung cancer.

CDR3 DNA: TGTGCCAGCAGCTTAGGAACAGGGTTTAATCAGCCCCAGCATTTT. Its translation: CASSLGTGFNQPQHF. The V gene is TRBV7-2, the J gene TRBJ1-5, with D tentatively TRBD1 (6 bases). The germline CDR1 and CDR2 sequences are SGHTA and FQGNSA. There are 15 residues in the CDR3. Trimming removed 1 base from V and 4 bases from J, with 11 bases in between.